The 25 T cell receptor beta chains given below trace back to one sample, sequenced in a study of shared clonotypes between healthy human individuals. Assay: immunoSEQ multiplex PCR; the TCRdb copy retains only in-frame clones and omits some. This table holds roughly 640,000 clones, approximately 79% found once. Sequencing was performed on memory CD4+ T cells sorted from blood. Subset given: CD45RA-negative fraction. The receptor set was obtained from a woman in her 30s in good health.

This chain's CDR3 is CASRVTDTQYF. The DNA of the CDR3 is TGTGCCAGCAGGGTTACAGATACGCAGTATTTT. V usage is TRBV7-9 and J usage is TRBJ2-3; D is ambiguous. The ends were cut back, 6 bases at V and 3 bases at J, with 4 bases in the middle. This CDR3 has 11 residues. Germline V gene lookup returns CDR1 SEHNR and CDR2 FQNEAQ (reference sequence).

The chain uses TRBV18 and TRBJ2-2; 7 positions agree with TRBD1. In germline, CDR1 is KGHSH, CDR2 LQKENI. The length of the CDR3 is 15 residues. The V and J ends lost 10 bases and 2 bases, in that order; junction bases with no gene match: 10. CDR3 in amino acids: CATRATGVNTGELFF. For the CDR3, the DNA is TGTGCCACCCGAGCTACAGGGGTAAACACCGGGGAGCTGTTTTTT.

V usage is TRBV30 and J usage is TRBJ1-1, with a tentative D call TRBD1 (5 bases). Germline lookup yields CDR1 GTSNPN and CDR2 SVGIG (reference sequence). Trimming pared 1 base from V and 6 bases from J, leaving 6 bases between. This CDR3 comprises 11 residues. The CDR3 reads CAWSGGAEAFF. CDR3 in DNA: TGTGCCTGGAGTGGAGGGGCTGAAGCTTTCTTT.

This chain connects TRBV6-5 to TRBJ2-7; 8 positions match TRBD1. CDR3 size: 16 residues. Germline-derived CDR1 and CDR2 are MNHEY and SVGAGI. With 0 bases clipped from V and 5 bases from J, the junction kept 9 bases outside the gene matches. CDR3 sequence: CASSYSEARGRDEQYF. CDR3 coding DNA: TGTGCCAGCAGTTACTCGGAGGCCAGGGGGCGCGACGAGCAGTACTTC.

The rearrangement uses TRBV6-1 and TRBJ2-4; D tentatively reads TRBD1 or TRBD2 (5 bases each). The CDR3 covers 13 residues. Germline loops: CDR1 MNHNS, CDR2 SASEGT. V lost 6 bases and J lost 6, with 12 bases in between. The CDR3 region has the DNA TGTGCCAGCAGGAGGGGAATGGGAAACATTCAGTACTTC. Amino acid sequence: CASRRGMGNIQYF.

As DNA, the CDR3 is TGTGCCAGCAGCTTGAGGGCAGCCTACGAGCAGTACTTC. This sequence encodes CASSLRAAYEQYF. V is TRBV5-8 and J is TRBJ2-7; D gene uncertain. Germline loops: CDR1 SGHTS, CDR2 YDEGEE. The V end was cut by 1 base, the J end by 2 bases, with 7 bases between. This CDR3 contains 13 residues.

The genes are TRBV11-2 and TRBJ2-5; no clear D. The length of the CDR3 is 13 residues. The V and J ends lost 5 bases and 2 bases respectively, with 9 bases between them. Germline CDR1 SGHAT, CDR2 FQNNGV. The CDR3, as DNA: TGTGCCAGCAGCACAGATCATCAAGAGACCCAGTACTTC. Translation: CASSTDHQETQYF.

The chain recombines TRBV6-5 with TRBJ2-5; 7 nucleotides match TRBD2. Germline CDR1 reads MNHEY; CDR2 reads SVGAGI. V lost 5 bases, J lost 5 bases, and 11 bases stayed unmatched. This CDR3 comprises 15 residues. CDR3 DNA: TGTGCCAGCAGTCCCAGACTAGCCGGTACCGAGACCCAGTACTTC. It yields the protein CASSPRLAGTETQYF.

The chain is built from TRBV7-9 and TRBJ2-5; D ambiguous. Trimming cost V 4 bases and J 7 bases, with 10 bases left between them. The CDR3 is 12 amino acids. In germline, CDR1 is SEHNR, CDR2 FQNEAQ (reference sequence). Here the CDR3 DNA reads TGTGCCAGCAGCTCGGGTTTAGGGACCCAGTACTTC. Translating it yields CASSSGLGTQYF.

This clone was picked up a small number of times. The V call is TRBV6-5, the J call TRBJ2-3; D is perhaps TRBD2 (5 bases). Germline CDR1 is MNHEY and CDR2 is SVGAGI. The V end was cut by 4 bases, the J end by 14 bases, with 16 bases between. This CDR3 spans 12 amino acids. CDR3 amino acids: CASSSSGIRWYF. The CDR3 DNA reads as TGTGCCAGCAGTTCTTCCGGGATTCGATGGTATTTT.

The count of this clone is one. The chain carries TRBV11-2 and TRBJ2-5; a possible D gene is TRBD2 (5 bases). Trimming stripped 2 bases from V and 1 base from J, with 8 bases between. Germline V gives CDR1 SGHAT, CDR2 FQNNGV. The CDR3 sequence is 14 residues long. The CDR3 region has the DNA TGTGCCAGCAGCTTAATACGGGGCCAAGAGACCCAGTACTTC. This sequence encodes CASSLIRGQETQYF.

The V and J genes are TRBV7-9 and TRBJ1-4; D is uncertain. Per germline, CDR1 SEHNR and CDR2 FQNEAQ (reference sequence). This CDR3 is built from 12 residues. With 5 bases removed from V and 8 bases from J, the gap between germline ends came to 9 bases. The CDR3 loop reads CASSPFGEKLFF. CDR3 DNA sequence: TGTGCCAGCAGCCCCTTCGGGGAAAAACTGTTTTTT.

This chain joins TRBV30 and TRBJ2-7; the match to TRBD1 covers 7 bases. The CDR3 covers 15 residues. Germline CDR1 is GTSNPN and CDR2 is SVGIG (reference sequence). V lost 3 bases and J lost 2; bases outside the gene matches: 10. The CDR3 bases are TGTGCCTGGAGGCATCCGGGACAGTCCCCCTACGAGCAGTACTTC. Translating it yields CAWRHPGQSPYEQYF.

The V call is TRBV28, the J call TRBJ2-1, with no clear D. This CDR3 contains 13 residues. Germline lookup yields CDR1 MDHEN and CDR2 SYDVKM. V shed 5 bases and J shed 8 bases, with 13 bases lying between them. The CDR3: CASSTLVKDEQFF. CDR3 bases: TGTGCCAGCAGTACCTTAGTAAAGGATGAGCAGTTCTTC.

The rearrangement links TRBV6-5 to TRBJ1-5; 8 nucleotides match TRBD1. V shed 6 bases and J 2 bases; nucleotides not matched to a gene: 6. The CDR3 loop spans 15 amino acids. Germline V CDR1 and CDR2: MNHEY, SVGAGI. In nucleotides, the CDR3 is TGTGCCAGCAGAAAACAGGGGGTTGGCAATCAGCCCCAGCATTTT. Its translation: CASRKQGVGNQPQHF.

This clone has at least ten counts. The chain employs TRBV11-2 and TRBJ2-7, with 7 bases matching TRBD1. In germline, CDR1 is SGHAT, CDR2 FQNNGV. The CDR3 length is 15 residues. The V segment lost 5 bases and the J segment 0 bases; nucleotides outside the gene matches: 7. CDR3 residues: CASSPRRDSSYEQYF. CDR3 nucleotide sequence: TGTGCCAGCAGCCCACGCAGGGACAGCTCCTACGAGCAGTACTTC.

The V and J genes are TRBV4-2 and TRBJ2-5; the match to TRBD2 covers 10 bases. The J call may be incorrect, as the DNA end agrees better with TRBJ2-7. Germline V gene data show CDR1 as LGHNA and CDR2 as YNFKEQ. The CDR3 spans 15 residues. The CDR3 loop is CASSQALAGPYEQYF. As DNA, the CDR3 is TGTGCCAGCAGCCAAGCACTAGCGGGGCCCTACGAGCAGTACTTC.

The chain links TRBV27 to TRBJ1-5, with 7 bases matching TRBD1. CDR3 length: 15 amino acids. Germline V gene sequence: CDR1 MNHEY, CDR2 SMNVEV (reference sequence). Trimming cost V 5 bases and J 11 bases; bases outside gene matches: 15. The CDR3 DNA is TGTGCCAGCAGTCCCTGGGGACAGTCCCTAGGGGCCCAGCATTTT. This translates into CASSPWGQSLGAQHF.

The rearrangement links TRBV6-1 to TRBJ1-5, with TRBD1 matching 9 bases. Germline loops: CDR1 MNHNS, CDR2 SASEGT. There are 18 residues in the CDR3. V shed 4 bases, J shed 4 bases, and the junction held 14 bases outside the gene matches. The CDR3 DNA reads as TGTGCCAGCAGTGCCCAGATAGTAAAGACAGGGGGAAATCAGCCCCAGCATTTT. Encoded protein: CASSAQIVKTGGNQPQHF.

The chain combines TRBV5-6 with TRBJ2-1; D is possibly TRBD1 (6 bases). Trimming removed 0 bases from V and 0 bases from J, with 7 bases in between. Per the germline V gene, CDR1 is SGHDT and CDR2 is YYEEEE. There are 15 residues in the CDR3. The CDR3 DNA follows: TGTGCCAGCAGCTTGGCAGGGGACTCCTACAATGAGCAGTTCTTC. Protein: CASSLAGDSYNEQFF.

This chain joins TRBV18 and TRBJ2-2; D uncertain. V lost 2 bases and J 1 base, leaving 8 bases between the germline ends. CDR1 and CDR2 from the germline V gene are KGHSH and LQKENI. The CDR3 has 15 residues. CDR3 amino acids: CASSPNWGNTGELFF. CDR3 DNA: TGTGCCAGCTCACCAAATTGGGGGAACACCGGGGAGCTGTTTTTT.

The CDR3 region has the DNA TGTGCCAGCAGCTTAGGGGCCGGTGATACGCAGTATTTT. Translation: CASSLGAGDTQYF. The chain joins TRBV7-8 to TRBJ2-3; D not certain. The CDR3 is made up of 13 amino acids. V lost 1 base, J lost 6 bases, and 8 bases lay in between. Per the germline V gene, CDR1 is SGHVS and CDR2 is FQNEAQ.

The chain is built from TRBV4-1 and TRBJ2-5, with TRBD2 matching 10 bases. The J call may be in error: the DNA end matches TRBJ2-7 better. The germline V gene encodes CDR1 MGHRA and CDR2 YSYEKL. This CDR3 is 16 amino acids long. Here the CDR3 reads CASSQQKASGSNEQYF. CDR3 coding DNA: TGCGCCAGCAGCCAACAGAAGGCTAGCGGGAGCAACGAGCAGTACTTC.

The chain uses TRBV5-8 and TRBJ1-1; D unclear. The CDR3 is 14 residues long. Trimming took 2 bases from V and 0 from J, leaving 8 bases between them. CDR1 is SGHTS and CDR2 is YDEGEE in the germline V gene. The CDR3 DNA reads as TGTGCCAGCAGCTTTGAGACCCTGAACACTGAAGCTTTCTTT. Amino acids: CASSFETLNTEAFF.

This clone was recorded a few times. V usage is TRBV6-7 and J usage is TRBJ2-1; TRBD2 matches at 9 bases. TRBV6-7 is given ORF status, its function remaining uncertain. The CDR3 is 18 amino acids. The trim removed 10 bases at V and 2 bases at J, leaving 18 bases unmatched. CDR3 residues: CAILPGDAPSGTYNEQFF. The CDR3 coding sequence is TGTGCCATCCTCCCTGGGGATGCGCCTAGCGGGACCTACAATGAGCAGTTCTTC.